Given below is one TCR beta chain in context. Its antigen is still unknown. This table comes from immunoSEQ multiplex PCR, and its TCRdb copy is limited to in-frame clones, with some not included. Of some 150,000 clones in the sample, more than 75% were seen once. The data were taken from a study of cytomegalovirus exposure and HLA in healthy donors. Overall study: The 100 to 150 validation repertoires and the roughly 700 first-cohort repertoires shared a platform, a later analysis reported. Overall study results and limits: Per published reports, the classifier diagnosed cytomegalovirus status with high specificity and sensitivity.

The CDR3 consists of 15 residues. V lost 0 bases to trimming and J lost 0 bases, with 7 bases between them. Germline lookup yields CDR1 SGHRS and CDR2 YFSETQ. The validation cohort, a group of 130 or so subjects, included the donors and was separate from the roughly 670-subject first cohort. This TCR derives from a woman aged 25 to 39 in good health and CMV-seronegative. The sequencing sample was made of PBMCs. The V call is TRBV5-1, the J call TRBJ1-5; no reliable D call. The CDR3 DNA reads as TGCGCCAGCAGCTTGGGGGCTAATAGCAATCAGCCCCAGCATTTT. Translated: CASSLGANSNQPQHF. The full variable domain, rest sourced from reference TRBV5-1 and TRBJ1-5, is KAGVTQTPRYLIKTRGQQVTLSCSPISGHRSVSWYQQTPGQGLQFLFEYFSETQRNKGNFPGRFSGRQFSNSRSEMNVSTLELGDSALYLCASSLGANSNQPQHFGDGTRLSIL.